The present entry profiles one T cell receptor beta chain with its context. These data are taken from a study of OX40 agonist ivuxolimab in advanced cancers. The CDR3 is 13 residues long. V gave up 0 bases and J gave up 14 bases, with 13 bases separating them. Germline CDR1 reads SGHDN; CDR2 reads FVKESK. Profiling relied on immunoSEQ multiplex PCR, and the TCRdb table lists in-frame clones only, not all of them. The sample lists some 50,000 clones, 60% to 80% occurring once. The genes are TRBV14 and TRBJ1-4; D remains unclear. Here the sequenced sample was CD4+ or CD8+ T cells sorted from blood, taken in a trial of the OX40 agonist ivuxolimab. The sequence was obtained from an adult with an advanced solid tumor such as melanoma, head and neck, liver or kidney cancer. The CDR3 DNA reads TGTGCCAGCAGCCAAGATTATACGGGGAAGCTGTTTTTT. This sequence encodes CASSQDYTGKLFF.